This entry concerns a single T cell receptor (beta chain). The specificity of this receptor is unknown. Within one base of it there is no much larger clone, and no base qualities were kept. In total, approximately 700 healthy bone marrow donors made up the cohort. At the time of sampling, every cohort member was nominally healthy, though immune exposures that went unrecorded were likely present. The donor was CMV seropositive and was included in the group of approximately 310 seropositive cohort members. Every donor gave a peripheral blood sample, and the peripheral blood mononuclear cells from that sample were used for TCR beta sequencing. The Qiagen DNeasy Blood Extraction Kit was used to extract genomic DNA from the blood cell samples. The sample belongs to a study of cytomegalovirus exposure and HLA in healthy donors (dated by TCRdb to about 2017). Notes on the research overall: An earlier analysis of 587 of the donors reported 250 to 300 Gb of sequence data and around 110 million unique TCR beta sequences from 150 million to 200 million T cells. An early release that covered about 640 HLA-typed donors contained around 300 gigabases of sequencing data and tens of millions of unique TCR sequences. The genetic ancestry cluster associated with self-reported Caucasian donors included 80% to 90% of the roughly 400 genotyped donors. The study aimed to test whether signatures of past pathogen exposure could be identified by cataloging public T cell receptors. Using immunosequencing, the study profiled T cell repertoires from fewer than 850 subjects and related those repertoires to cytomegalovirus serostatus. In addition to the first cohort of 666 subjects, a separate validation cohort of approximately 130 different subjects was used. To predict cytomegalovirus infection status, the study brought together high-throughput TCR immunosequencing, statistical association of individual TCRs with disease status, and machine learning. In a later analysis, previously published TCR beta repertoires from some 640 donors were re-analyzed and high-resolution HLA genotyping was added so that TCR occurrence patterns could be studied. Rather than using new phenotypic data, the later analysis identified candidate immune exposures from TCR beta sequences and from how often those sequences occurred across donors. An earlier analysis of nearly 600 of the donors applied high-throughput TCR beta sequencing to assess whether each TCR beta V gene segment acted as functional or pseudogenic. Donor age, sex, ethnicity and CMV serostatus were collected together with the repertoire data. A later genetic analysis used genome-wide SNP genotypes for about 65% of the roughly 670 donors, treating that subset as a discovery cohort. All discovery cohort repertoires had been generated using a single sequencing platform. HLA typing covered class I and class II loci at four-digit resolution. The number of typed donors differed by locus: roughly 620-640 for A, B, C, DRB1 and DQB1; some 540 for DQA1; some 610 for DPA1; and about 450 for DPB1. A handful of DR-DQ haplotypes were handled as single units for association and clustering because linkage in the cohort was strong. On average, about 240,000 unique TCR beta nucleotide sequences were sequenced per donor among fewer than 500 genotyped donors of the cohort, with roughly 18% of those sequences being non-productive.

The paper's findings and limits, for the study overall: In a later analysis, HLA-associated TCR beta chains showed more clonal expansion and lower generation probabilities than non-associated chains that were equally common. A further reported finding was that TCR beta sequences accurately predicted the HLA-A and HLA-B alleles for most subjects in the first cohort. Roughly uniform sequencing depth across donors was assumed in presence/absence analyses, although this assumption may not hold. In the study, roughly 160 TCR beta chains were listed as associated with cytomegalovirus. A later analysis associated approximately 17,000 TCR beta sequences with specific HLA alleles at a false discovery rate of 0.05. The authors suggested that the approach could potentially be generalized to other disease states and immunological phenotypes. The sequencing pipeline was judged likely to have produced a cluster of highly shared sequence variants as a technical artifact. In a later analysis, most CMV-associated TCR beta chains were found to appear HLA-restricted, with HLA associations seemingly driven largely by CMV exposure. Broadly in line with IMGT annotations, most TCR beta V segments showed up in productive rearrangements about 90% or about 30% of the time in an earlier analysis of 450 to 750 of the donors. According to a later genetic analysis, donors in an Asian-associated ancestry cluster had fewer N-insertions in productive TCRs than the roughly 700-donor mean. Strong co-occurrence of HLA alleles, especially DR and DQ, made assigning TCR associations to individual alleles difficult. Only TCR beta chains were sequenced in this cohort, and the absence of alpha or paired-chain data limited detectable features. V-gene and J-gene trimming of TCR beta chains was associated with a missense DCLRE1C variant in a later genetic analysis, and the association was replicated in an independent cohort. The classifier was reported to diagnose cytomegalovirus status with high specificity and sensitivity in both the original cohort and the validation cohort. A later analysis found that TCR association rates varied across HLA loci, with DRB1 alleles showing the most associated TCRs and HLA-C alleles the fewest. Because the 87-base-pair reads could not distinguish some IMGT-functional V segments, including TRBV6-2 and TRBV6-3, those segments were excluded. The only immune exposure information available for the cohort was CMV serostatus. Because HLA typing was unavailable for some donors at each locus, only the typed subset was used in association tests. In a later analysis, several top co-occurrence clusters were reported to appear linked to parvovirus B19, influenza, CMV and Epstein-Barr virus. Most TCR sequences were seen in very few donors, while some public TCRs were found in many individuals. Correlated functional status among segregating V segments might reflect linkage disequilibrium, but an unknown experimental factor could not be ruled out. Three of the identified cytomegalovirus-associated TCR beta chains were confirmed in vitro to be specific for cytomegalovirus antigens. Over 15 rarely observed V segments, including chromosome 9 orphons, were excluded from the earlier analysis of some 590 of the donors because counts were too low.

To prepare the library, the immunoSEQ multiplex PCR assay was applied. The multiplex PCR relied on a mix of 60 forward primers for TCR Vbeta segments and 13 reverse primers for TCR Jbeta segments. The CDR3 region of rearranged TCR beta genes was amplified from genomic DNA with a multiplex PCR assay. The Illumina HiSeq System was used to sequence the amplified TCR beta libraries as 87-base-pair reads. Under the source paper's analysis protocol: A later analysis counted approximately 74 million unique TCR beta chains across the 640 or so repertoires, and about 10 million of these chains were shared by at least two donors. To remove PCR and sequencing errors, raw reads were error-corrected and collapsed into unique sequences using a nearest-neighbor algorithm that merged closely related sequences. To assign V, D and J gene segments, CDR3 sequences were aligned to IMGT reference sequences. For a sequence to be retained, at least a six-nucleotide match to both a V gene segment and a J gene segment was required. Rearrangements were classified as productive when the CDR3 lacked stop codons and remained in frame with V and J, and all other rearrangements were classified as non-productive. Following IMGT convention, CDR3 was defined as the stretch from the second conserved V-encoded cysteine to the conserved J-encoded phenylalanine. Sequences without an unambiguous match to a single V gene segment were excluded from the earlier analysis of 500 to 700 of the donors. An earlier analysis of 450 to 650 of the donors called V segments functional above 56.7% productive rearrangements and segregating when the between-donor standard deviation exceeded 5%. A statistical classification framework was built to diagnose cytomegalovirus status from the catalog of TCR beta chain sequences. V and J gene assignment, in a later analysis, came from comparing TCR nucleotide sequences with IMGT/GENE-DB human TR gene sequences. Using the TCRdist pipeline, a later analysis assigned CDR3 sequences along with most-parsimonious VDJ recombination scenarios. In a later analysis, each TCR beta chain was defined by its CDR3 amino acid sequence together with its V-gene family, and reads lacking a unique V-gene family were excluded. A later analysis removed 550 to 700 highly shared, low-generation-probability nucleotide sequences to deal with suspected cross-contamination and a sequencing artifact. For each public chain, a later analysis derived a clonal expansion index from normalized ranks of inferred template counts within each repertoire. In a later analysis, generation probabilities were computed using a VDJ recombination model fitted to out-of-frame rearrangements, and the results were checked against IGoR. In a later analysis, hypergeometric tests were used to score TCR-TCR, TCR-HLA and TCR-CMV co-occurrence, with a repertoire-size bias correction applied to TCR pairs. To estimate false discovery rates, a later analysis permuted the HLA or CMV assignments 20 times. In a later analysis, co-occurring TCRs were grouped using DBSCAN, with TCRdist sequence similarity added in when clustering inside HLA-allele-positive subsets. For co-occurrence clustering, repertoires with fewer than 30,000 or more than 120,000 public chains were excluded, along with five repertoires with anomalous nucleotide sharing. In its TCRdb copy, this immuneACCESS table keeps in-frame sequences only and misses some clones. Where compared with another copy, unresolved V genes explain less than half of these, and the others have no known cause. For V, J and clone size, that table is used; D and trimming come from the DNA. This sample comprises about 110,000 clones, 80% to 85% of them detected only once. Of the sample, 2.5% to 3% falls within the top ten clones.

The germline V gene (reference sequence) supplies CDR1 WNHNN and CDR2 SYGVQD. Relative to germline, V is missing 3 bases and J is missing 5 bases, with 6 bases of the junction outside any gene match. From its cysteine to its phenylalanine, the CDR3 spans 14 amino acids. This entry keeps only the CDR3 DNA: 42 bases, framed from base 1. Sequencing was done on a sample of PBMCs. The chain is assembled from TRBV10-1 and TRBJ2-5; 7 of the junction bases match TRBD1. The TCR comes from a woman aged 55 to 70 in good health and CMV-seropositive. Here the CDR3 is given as CASSDHRGRETQYF. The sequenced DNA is TGCGCCAGCAGTGATCACAGGGGCCGGGAGACCCAGTACTTC.